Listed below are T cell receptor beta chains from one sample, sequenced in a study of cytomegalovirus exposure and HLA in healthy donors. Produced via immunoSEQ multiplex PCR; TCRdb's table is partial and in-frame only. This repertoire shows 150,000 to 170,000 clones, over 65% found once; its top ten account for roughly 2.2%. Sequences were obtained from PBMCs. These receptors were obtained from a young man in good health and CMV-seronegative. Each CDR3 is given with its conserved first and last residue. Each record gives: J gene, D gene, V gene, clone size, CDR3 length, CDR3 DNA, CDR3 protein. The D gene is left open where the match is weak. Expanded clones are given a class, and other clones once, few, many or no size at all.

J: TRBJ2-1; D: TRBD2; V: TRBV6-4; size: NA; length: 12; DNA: TGTGCCACCTCCCCGGCGGGGGGACTTCAGTTCTTC; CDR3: CATSPAGGLQFF
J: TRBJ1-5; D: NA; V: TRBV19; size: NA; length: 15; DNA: TGTGCCAGTAGTGCACAGGGTGGGAGCAATCAGCCCCAGCATTTT; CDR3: CASSAQGGSNQPQHF
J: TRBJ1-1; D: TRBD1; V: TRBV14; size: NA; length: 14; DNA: TGTGCCAGCAGCCATAGGGGGCTAGGGGCTGAAGCTTTCTTT; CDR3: CASSHRGLGAEAFF
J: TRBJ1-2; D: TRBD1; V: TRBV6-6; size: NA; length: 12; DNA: TGTGCCAGCAGTTCGGGACAGAATGGCTACACCTTC; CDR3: CASSSGQNGYTF
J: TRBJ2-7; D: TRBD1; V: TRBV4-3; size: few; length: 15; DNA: TGCGCCAGCAGCCCCTTGGACAGGGCTGACTACGAGCAGTACTTC; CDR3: CASSPLDRADYEQYF
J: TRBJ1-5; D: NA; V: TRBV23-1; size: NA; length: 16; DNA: TGCGCCAGCAGTCAATCCAGGGATAATAGCAATCAGCCCCAGCATTTT; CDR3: CASSQSRDNSNQPQHF
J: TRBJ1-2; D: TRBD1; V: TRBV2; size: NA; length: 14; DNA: TGTGCCAGCAGTGAGCTGGGGACAGGGGATCGCTACCCCTTC; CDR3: CASSELGTGDRYPF
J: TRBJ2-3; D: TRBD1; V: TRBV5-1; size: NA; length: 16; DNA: TGCGCCAGCAGCTTGAGGCCAGGGGGAGAGTCAGATACGCAGTATTTT; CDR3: CASSLRPGGESDTQYF
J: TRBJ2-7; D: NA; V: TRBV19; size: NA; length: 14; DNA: TGTGCCAGTAGTATGGGACAAGAAAAGGGCGAGCAGTACTTC; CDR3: CASSMGQEKGEQYF
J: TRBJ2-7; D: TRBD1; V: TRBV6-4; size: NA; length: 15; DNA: TGTGCCAGCAGTGACTGGGGACAGGGGGCGCACGAGCAGTACTTC; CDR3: CASSDWGQGAHEQYF
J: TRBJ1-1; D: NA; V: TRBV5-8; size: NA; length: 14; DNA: TGTGCCAGCAGCTACCTTAGGGGGAACACTGAAGCTTTCTTT; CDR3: CASSYLRGNTEAFF
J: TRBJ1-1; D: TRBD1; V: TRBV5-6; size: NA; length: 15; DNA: TGTGCCAGCAGCTTGAGGGACAGAATGAACACTGAAGCTTTCTTT; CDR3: CASSLRDRMNTEAFF
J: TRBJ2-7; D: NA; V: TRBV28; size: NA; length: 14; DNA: TGTGCCAGCAGTTTAGACTCGGATTTATACGAGCAGTACTTC; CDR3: CASSLDSDLYEQYF
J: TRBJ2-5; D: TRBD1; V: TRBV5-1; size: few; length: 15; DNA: TGCGCCAGCAGCTCCACCGGGACAGCGCAAGAGACCCAGTACTTC; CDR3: CASSSTGTAQETQYF
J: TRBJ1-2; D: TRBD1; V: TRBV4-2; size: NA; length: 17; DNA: TGTGCCAGCAGCCGGCCAGCGGGGCGCCAGGGGGCGTTTGGCTACACCTTC; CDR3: CASSRPAGRQGAFGYTF
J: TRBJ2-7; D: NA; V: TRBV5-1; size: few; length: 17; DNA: TGCGCCAGCAGCTTGGAATTTTGGCAGGCGAACTCCTACGAGCAGTACTTC; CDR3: CASSLEFWQANSYEQYF
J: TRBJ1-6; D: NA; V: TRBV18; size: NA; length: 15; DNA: TGTGCCAGCTCACCTGGACAGTTCTATAATTCACCCCTCCACTTT; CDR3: CASSPGQFYNSPLHF
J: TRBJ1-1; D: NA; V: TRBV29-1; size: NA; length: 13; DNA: TGCAGCGTTGGTCGGGACAAGAACACTGAAGCTTTCTTT; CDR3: CSVGRDKNTEAFF
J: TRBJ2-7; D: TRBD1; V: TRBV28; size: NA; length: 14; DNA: TGTGCCAGCAGGCCCACGGGACAGCGCCCCGAGCAGTACTTC; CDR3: CASRPTGQRPEQYF
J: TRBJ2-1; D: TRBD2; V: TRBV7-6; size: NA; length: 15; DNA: TGTGCCAGCAGCCCCGGACTAGCGGGGGGCGAGGAGCAGTTCTTC; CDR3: CASSPGLAGGEEQFF
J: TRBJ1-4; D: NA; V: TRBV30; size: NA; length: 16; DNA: TGTGCCTGGAGTGTACCCGGGGGGACGACTAATGAAAAACTGTTTTTT; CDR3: CAWSVPGGTTNEKLFF
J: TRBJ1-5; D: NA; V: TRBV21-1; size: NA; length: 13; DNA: TGTGCCAGCATCTCAGACAGGGACCAGCCCCAGCATTTT; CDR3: CASISDRDQPQHF
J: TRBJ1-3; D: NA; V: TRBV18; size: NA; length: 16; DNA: TGTGCCAGCGCCACCCCGACAGGCCGCTCTGGAAACACCATATATTTT; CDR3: CASATPTGRSGNTIYF
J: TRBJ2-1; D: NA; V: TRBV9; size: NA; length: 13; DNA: TGTGCCAGCAGCGCCGGACAGTACAATGAGCAGTTCTTC; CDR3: CASSAGQYNEQFF
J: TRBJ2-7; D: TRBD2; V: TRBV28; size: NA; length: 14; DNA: TGTGCCAGCGTGGCGGGGGGGCCCTCCTACGAGCAGTACTTC; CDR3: CASVAGGPSYEQYF
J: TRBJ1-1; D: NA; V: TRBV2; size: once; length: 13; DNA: TGTGCCAGCAGAGACACAGGGAACACTGAAGCTTTCTTT; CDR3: CASRDTGNTEAFF
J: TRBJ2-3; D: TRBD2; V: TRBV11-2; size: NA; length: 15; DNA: TGTGCCAGCAGTAGGCGGGGGGGGTCCACAGATACGCAGTATTTT; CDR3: CASSRRGGSTDTQYF
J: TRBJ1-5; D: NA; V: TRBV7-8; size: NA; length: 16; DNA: TGTGCCAGCAGCTTAGCGGTCGGGATTAGCAATCAGCCCCAGCATTTT; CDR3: CASSLAVGISNQPQHF
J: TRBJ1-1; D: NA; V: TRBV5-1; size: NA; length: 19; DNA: TGCGCCAGCAGCTTGGTTGGGGAACGACGGGGGGCCGCGAACACTGAAGCTTTCTTT; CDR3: CASSLVGERRGAANTEAFF
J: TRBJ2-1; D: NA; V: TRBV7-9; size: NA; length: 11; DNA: TGTGCCAGCAGCTCGGGGGATGAGCAGTTCTTC; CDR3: CASSSGDEQFF
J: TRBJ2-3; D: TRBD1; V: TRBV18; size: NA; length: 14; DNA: TGTGCCAGCTCACCGGGACAGAGCACAGATACGCAGTATTTT; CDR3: CASSPGQSTDTQYF
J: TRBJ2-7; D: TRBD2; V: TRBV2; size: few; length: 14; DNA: TGTGCCAGCAGAGAGCGGGGGACACCCTACGAGCAGTACTTC; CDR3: CASRERGTPYEQYF
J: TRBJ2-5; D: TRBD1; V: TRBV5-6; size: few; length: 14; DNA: TGTGCCAGCAGCTTGGGACAGGGGCAAGGGACCCAGTACTTC; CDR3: CASSLGQGQGTQYF
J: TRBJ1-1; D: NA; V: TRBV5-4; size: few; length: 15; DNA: TGTGCCAGCAGCTCGACCGGGACGGGGGGCACTGAAGCTTTCTTT; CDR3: CASSSTGTGGTEAFF
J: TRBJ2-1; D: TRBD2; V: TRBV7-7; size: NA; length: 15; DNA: TGTGCCAGCAGCCGCGGGACTAGCGGGTACAATGAGCAGTTCTTC; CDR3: CASSRGTSGYNEQFF
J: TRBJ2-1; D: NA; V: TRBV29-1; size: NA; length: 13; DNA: TGCAGCGCTGCTGGGGGCAGCGAGAGTGAGCAGTTCTTC; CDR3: CSAAGGSESEQFF
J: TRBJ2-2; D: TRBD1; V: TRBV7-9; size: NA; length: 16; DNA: TGTTCCAGCAGCAACAGGGGGCGAACGAACACCGGGGAGCTGTTTTTT; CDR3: CSSSNRGRTNTGELFF
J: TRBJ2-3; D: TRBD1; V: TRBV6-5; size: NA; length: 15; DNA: TGTGCCAGCAGATCCACCGGGACAGGGTCGGATACGCAGTATTTT; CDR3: CASRSTGTGSDTQYF
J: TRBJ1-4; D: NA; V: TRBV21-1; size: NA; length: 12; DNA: TGTGCCAGCAGCCCGACTAAATGGAAACTGTTTTTT; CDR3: CASSPTKWKLFF
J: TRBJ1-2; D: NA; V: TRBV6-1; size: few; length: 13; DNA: TGTGCCAGCAGTGCCGACACTTTCTATGGCTACACCTTC; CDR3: CASSADTFYGYTF
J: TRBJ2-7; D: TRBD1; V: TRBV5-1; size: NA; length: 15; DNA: TGCGCCAGCAGCTTGTTTACAGGGGATAGGGACGAGCAGTACTTC; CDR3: CASSLFTGDRDEQYF
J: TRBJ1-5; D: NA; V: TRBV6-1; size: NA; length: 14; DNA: TGTGCCAGCAGAGGACAGCTTAGCAATCAGCCCCAGCATTTT; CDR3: CASRGQLSNQPQHF
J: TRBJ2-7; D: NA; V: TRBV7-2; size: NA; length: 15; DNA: TGTGCCAGCAGCTTCGCTGGGGCCTCAAATACACAGCAGTACTTC; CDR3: CASSFAGASNTQQYF
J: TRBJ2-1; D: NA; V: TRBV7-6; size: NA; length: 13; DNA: TGTGCCAGCAGGGAGGCTAGCTCGAGAGAGCAGTTCTTC; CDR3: CASREASSREQFF
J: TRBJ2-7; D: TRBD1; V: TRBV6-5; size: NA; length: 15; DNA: TGTGCCAGCAGTACCAGGACAGGGGGCCTCGACGAGCAGTACTTC; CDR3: CASSTRTGGLDEQYF
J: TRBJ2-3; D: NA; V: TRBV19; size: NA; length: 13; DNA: TGTGCCAGTAGTATAGACAACACAGATACGCAGTATTTT; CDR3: CASSIDNTDTQYF
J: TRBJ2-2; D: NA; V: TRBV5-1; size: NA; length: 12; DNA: TGCGCCAGCAGCCGGGAGACCGGGGAGCTGTTTTTT; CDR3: CASSRETGELFF
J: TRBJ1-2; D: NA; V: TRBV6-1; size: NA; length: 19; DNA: TGTGCCAGCAGTGAATTTAGGTTAACAGACGAATTCCATAACTATGGCTACACCTTC; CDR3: CASSEFRLTDEFHNYGYTF
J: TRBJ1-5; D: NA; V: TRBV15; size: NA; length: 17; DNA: TGTGCCACCAGCAGAGATCCGTCAGGGGTCGGCAATCAGCCCCAGAATTTT; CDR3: CATSRDPSGVGNQPQNF
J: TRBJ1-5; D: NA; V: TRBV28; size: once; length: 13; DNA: TGTGCCAGCAGTTTGAGGGGGTTACAGCCCCAGCATTTT; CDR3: CASSLRGLQPQHF
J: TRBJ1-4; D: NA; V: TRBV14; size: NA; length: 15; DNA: TGTGCCAGCAGCCAAGAGTTAAGGGACAATGGAAAACTGTTTTTT; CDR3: CASSQELRDNGKLFF
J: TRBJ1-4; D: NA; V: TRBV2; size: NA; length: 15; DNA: TGTGCCAGCAGCCGAGGGTATCAGGGGCGGGAAAAACTGTTTTTT; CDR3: CASSRGYQGREKLFF